This T cell receptor (beta chain) was found in a study of cytomegalovirus exposure and HLA in healthy donors. The study's findings and limits: TCR beta chain V- and J-gene trimming was linked, in a later analysis, to a missense variant in DCLRE1C.

Both 60 Vbeta primers and 13 Jbeta primers went into the PCR. The data were produced by immunoSEQ multiplex PCR, yet TCRdb's version contains in-frame clones alone and is incomplete. Of about 110,000 clones in the sample, 70% to 90% were seen once. Worth noting for this clone: Its specificity is unknown.

V was clipped by 4 bases and J by 8 bases, with 14 bases between them. From germline, CDR1 is LGHNA and CDR2 YSLEER. CDR3 length equals 13 residues. The clonotype originates from a man aged 40-49 years in good health and CMV-seronegative. The sample consisted of PBMCs. The V gene is TRBV4-3, the J gene TRBJ1-1; the D gene is possibly TRBD1 (5 bases). The CDR3, as DNA: TGCGCCAGCAGCCTTTTTGGGGGGAGAGAAGCTTTCTTT. Its translation: CASSLFGGREAFF.